This T cell receptor (beta chain) emerged from a study of identical twins. Overall study findings and caveats: Models underpredicted monozygotic twin sharing of out-of-frame TCR alpha.

The CDR3 is made up of 16 amino acids. The germline V gene has CDR1 SGHRS and CDR2 YFSETQ. The J segment lost 1 base and the V segment lost 1 base, leaving 3 bases of the junction unmatched. TCRdb recomputed calls from the 5' RACE reads with MiXCR, one row per CDR3 protein. The sample has more than 1.5 million distinct CDR3 sequences; around 33% are singletons. At least ten counts were recorded for this clonotype. Antigen specificity is unknown. This receptor was obtained from a newborn girl in good health. The gene calls are TRBV5-1 and TRBJ2-5; 11 bases line up with TRBD2. The sequencing sample was made of cord blood. The CDR3 DNA sequence: TGCGCCAGCAGCTTGCCTAGCGGGAGGACCCAAGAGACCCAGTACTTC. Translated: CASSLPSGRTQETQYF.